This TCR beta chain was observed in a study of PD-L1 blockade in urothelial cancer. On the study more broadly: Blood analysis took place 3 weeks (second dose) and 6 weeks after treatment start.

Time point meaning: peripheral blood 6 weeks after treatment start. Enrolled patients showed locally advanced or metastatic urothelial carcinoma. Per the germline V gene, CDR1 is MNHNS and CDR2 is SASEGT. V lost 7 bases to trimming and J lost 3 bases; unmatched junction nucleotides: 9. The CDR3 sequence is 15 residues long. Synthetic TCR analog templates were spiked into each PCR. Profiling relied on immunoSEQ multiplex PCR, and the TCRdb table lists in-frame clones only, not all of them. The table includes 80,000 to 95,000 clones, roughly 83% detected once. This TCR was sampled from a man between 65 and 80 years old with urothelial cancer. The material sequenced was PBMCs, taken around atezolizumab (anti-PD-L1) treatment. This chain links TRBV6-1 with TRBJ1-5, with 7 bases fitting TRBD1. Here the CDR3 reads CASTLDRPLNQPQHF. In DNA, the CDR3 is TGTGCCAGCACTTTGGACAGGCCTCTCAATCAGCCCCAGCATTTT.